The T cell receptor (gamma chain) described here comes from a study of gamma-delta T cells after stem cell transplantation. TCRdb re-called the RT-PCR reads using CATT. The sample gives approximately 2,800 gamma-chain clones, around 18% of which show up once; 3.4% is in the top ten. Germline V gene data show CDR1 as VINAFY and CDR2 as YDVSNSKD. The length of the CDR3 is 12 residues. V was pared by 1 base and J by 4 bases, with 1 base of the junction left unmatched. The chain links TRGV5 to TRGJ1 or TRGJ2. The sequence came from a human donor. It is not recorded whose cells these are; they may come from a transplant donor. Sequenced sample: gamma-delta T cells. CDR3 residues: CATWDSYYKKLF. Here the CDR3 DNA reads TGTGCCACCTGGGACAGCTATTATAAGAAACTCTTT.